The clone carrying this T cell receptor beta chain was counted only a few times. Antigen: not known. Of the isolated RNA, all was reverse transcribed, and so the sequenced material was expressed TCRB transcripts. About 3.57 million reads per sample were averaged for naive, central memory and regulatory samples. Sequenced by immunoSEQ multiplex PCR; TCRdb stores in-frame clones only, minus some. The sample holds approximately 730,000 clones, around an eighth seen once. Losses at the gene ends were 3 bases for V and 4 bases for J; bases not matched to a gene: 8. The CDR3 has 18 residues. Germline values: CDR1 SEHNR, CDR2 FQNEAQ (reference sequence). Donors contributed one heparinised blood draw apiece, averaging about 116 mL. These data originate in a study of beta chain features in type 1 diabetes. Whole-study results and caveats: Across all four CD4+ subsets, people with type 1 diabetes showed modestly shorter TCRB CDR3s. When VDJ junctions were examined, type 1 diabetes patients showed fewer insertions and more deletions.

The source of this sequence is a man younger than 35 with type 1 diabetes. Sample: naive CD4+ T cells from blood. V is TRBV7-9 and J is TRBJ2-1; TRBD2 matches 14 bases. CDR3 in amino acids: CASSLAWTSGGIYNEQFF. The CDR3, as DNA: TGTGCCAGCAGCTTGGCCTGGACTAGCGGGGGGATATACAATGAGCAGTTCTTC.